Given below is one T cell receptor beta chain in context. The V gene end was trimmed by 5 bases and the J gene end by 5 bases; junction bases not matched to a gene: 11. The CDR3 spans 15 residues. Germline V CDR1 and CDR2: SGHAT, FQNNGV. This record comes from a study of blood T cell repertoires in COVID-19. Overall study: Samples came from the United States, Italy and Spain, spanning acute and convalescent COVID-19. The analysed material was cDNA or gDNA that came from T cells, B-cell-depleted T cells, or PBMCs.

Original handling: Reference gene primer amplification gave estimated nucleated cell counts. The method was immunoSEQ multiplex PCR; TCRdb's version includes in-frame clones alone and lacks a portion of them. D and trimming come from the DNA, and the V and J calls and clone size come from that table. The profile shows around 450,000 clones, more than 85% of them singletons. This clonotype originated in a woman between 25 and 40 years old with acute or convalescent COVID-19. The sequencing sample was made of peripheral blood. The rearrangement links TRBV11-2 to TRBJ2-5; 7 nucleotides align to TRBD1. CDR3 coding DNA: TGTGCCAGCAGCGACATACAGGGGCGCCGGGAGACCCAGTACTTC. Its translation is CASSDIQGRRETQYF. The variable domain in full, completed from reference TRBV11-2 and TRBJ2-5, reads EAGVAQSPRYKIIEKRQSVAFWCNPISGHATLYWYQQILGQGPKLLIQFQNNGVVDDSQLPKDRFSAERLKGVDSTLKIQPAKLEDSAVYLCASSDIQGRRETQYFGPGTRLLVL.